Below, 20 T cell receptor beta chains from the same sample are listed, as sequenced in a study of identifying expanded T cells in peripheral blood. Sequencing used immunoSEQ multiplex PCR; TCRdb keeps in-frame clones, though not all of them. The table shows 130,000 or so clones, with approximately 84% occurring only once. Sequenced input: blood. The receptors here all came from a person between 18 and 75 years old in good health.

This rearrangement joins TRBV7-9 to TRBJ2-4, with 7 nucleotides matching TRBD2. Losses at the gene ends were 5 bases for V and 5 bases for J; bases not matched to a gene: 6. CDR1 is SEHNR, CDR2 FQNEAQ, per germline (reference sequence). The CDR3 has 14 residues. The CDR3 here is CASSRRGVENIQYF. As DNA, the CDR3 is TGTGCCAGCAGCCGCCGGGGGGTGGAAAACATTCAGTACTTC.

The chain recombines TRBV30 with TRBJ1-5; D remains unclear. The CDR3 is 13 amino acids. Germline V lookup: CDR1 GTSNPN, CDR2 SVGIG (reference sequence). V dropped 2 bases and J dropped 4 bases, with 9 bases sitting between them. The CDR3 spells CAWSMGKNQPQHF. The CDR3 DNA follows: TGTGCCTGGAGTATGGGAAAAAATCAGCCCCAGCATTTT.

This sequence joins TRBV18 and TRBJ1-4, with D maybe TRBD1 (6 bases). Trimming removed 3 bases from V and 0 bases from J, with 11 bases in between. Germline V gene data show CDR1 as KGHSH and CDR2 as LQKENI. The CDR3 contains 16 residues. The CDR3 loop reads CASSPQGGATNEKLFF. The CDR3 region has the DNA TGTGCCAGCTCACCTCAAGGGGGGGCAACTAATGAAAAACTGTTTTTT.

This clone appeared a few times. This chain joins TRBV6-5 and TRBJ1-1; D gene uncertain. CDR1 is MNHEY, CDR2 SVGAGI, per germline. CDR3 length equals 12 residues. The V and J ends lost 8 bases and 4 bases respectively, with 11 bases between them. In DNA, the CDR3 is TGTGCCAGCTTCCGCCACCCCACTGAAGCTTTCTTT. It specifies CASFRHPTEAFF.

This chain links TRBV25-1 with TRBJ1-1; D perhaps matches TRBD1 (6 bases). Germline V CDR1 and CDR2: MGHDK, SYGVNS. V dropped 3 bases and J dropped 4 bases, with 15 bases sitting between them. The CDR3 contains 15 residues. CDR3 in amino acids: CASSDPGGGVTEAFF. As DNA, the CDR3 is TGTGCCAGCAGTGACCCCGGAGGGGGGGTCACTGAAGCTTTCTTT.

The chain is built from TRBV7-9 and TRBJ1-1; D is unresolved. Trimming shortened V by 1 base and J by 1 base, and 4 bases separated the two germline ends. Germline-derived CDR1 and CDR2 are SEHNR and FQNEAQ (reference sequence). The CDR3 extends over 13 amino acids. The CDR3 nucleotides read TGTGCCAGCAGCTTAGTAGGGAACACTGAAGCTTTCTTT. Amino acids: CASSLVGNTEAFF.

The V call is TRBV15, the J call TRBJ2-4; D is perhaps TRBD2 (7 bases). Per germline, CDR1 LNHNV and CDR2 YYDKDF (reference sequence). V shed 0 bases and J shed 2 bases, with 11 bases lying between them. This CDR3 is 16 amino acids long. The CDR3: CATSREGGASKNIQYF. As DNA, the CDR3 is TGTGCCACCAGCAGAGAGGGGGGGGCATCCAAAAACATTCAGTACTTC.

On this clone itself: Other DNA sequences in the same sample also yield this CDR3. The rearrangement uses TRBV30 and TRBJ1-1, with D unresolved. V was clipped by 0 bases and J by 0 bases, with 5 bases between them. This CDR3 contains 13 residues. Germline CDR1 reads GTSNPN; CDR2 reads SVGIG (reference sequence). Written as DNA, the CDR3 is TGTGCCTGGAGTGTAAGGGTGAACACTGAAGCTTTCTTT. This sequence encodes CAWSVRVNTEAFF.

The V call is TRBV7-9, the J call TRBJ1-1; 7 nucleotides align to TRBD1. This CDR3 has 13 amino acids. The J segment lost 7 bases and the V segment lost 3 bases, leaving 5 bases of the junction unmatched. Germline CDR1 reads SEHNR; CDR2 reads FQNEAQ (reference sequence). CDR3 sequence reads: CASSFYGDSEAFF. The CDR3 DNA reads TGTGCCAGCAGCTTTTACGGGGACAGTGAAGCTTTCTTT.

The chain joins TRBV5-1 to TRBJ2-7; D not certain. From germline, CDR1 is SGHRS and CDR2 YFSETQ. V was trimmed by 5 bases and J by 0 bases, leaving 12 bases between them. The CDR3 contains 14 residues. CDR3 sequence (DNA): TGCGCCAGCAGAGACCAGAAAAGCTCCTACGAGCAGTACTTC. Residues: CASRDQKSSYEQYF. The complete variable domain, with remaining parts taken from reference TRBV5-1 and TRBJ2-7, reads KAGVTQTPRYLIKTRGQQVTLSCSPISGHRSVSWYQQTPGQGLQFLFEYFSETQRNKGNFPGRFSGRQFSNSRSEMNVSTLELGDSALYLCASRDQKSSYEQYFGPGTRLTVT.

The chain has TRBV6-5 and TRBJ1-1; D gene uncertain. Germline CDR1 is MNHEY and CDR2 is SVGAGI. V lost 6 bases and J 0 bases, leaving 2 bases between the germline ends. This CDR3 contains 11 residues. DNA for the CDR3: TGTGCCAGCAGGGTGAACACTGAAGCTTTCTTT. This codes for CASRVNTEAFF.

This clone has ten or more counts. The V gene is TRBV5-4, the J gene TRBJ2-7, with unresolved D. Germline CDR1 SGHNT, CDR2 YYREEE (reference sequence). CDR3 length: 13 amino acids. Trimming shortened V by 2 bases and J by 2 bases, and 8 bases separated the two germline ends. For the CDR3, the DNA is TGTGCCAGCAGCTTTGGCTCAACCTACGAGCAGTACTTC. Amino acid sequence: CASSFGSTYEQYF.

The V and J genes are TRBV19 and TRBJ1-1; possibly TRBD1 for D (6 bases). The V gene's germline CDR1 is LNHDA and CDR2 SQIVND (reference sequence). CDR3 length: 13 residues. V was pared by 8 bases and J by 1 base, with 11 bases between. The CDR3: CASGQFKNTEAFF. CDR3 nucleotides: TGTGCCAGTGGACAGTTCAAGAACACTGAAGCTTTCTTT.

V and J are TRBV25-1 and TRBJ2-1; unclear D gene. Between the trimmed V and J ends, which lost 2 bases and 3 bases, there was a span of 14 bases. This CDR3 is 16 amino acids long. Germline V gene lookup returns CDR1 MGHDK and CDR2 SYGVNS. CDR3 DNA: TGTGCCAGCAGTGAAGACGACGGCAGACACTACAATGAGCAGTTCTTC. It codes for CASSEDDGRHYNEQFF.

The chain is built from TRBV2 and TRBJ2-1; weak D call: TRBD1 (7 bases). Germline V gene data show CDR1 as SNHLY and CDR2 as FYNNEI. The CDR3 runs 13 residues. Trimming pared 6 bases from V and 15 bases from J, leaving 21 bases between. CDR3: CASRVTGDAGRFF. CDR3 nucleotide sequence: TGTGCCAGCAGGGTTACAGGGGACGCGGGACGGTTCTTC.

The chain is built from TRBV18 and TRBJ1-2; D remains ambiguous. The length of the CDR3 is 16 residues. Per germline, CDR1 KGHSH and CDR2 LQKENI. The germline V and J ends were trimmed by 0 bases and 7 bases, with 18 bases remaining between them. The DNA of the CDR3 is TGTGCCAGCTCACCACCGGCACAGCCTCACCCCCTTGGCTACACCTTC. Its protein product is CASSPPAQPHPLGYTF.

CDR3 nucleotides: TGTGCCAGCAGCGTAGCTTTTTCCAGCGGGGCCGACAATGAGCAGTTCTTC. It specifies CASSVAFSSGADNEQFF. The chain is built from TRBV9 and TRBJ2-1, with 7 nucleotides matching TRBD2. Germline CDR1 SGDLS, CDR2 YYNGEE. V was clipped by 0 bases and J by 5 bases; unmatched bases: 11. This CDR3 is 17 amino acids long.

The chain employs TRBV5-4 and TRBJ2-5; D not certain. CDR3 length: 15 amino acids. V lost 2 bases and J lost 2, with 13 bases in between. Germline loops: CDR1 SGHNT, CDR2 YYREEE (reference sequence). The CDR3 loop is CASSFAHGSQETQYF. The DNA for the CDR3 is TGTGCCAGCAGCTTTGCCCATGGCAGTCAAGAGACCCAGTACTTC.

The chain links TRBV5-6 to TRBJ2-7, with 9 positions matching TRBD1. V lost 1 base and J lost 2; bases outside the gene matches: 10. Looked up from germline, CDR1 is SGHDT and CDR2 is YYEEEE. CDR3 length: 17 residues. The CDR3 DNA follows: TGTGCCAGCAGCTTGAGGTGGGGGACAGGGCCTCCCTACGAGCAGTACTTC. Protein product: CASSLRWGTGPPYEQYF.

CDR3 nucleotide sequence: TGTGCCAGCAGCTTACGGGGCCCACAAGAGACCCAGTACTTC. Translating it yields CASSLRGPQETQYF. The chain carries TRBV11-3 and TRBJ2-5; the D call may be TRBD1 or TRBD2 (5 bases each). CDR1 and CDR2 (germline): SGHNT, YENEEA. Between the trimmed V and J ends, which lost 2 bases and 2 bases, there was a span of 9 bases. The CDR3 totals 14 residues. Looking up the rest from reference TRBV11-3 and TRBJ2-5 gives the full variable domain: EAGVVQSPRYKIIEKKQPVAFWCNPISGHNTLYWYLQNLGQGPELLIRYENEEAVDDSQLPKDRFSAERLKGVDSTLKIQPAELGDSAVYLCASSLRGPQETQYFGPGTRLLVL.